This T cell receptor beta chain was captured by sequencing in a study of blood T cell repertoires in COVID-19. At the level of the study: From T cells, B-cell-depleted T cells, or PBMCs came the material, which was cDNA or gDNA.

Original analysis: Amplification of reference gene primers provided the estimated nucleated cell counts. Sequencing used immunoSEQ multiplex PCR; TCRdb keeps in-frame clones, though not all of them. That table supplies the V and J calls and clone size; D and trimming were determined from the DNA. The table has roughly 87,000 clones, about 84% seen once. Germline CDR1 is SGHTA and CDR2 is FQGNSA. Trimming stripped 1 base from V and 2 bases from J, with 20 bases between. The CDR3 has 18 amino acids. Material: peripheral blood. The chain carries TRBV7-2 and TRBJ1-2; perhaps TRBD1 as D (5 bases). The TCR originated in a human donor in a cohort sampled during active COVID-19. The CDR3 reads CASSLEGSIGSANYGYTF. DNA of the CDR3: TGTGCCAGCAGCTTAGAGGGGTCAATCGGTTCCGCCAACTATGGCTACACCTTC.